This T cell receptor (beta chain) was identified in a study of blood T cell repertoires in COVID-19. This CDR3 is built from 13 residues. Germline CDR1 LGHNT, CDR2 FRNRAP. V shed 6 bases and J shed 7 bases, with 13 bases lying between them. Libraries were prepared by immunoSEQ multiplex PCR; TCRdb keeps only in-frame clonotypes and omits some of them. The table shows about 83,000 clones, with 70% to 90% occurring only once. The sample comprised peripheral blood. This receptor was taken from a man in his sixties with acute or convalescent COVID-19. The chain combines TRBV12-5 with TRBJ2-1; TRBD1 is a possible D gene (6 bases). The CDR3 protein is CASGQAGANEQFF. CDR3 bases: TGTGCTAGTGGGCAAGCAGGGGCAAATGAGCAGTTCTTC.